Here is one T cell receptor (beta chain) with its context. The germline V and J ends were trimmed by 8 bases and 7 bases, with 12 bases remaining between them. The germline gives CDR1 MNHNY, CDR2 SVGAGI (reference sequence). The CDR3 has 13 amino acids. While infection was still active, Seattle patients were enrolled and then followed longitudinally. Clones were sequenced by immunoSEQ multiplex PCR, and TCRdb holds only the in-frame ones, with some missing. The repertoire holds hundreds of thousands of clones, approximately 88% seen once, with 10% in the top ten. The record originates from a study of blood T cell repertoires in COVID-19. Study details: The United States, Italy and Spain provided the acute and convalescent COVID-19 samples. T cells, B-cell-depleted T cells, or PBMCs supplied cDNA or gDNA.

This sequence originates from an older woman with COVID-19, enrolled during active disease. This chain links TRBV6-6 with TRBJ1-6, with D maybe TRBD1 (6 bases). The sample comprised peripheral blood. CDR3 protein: CASGDMLNSPLHF. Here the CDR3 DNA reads TGTGCCAGCGGGGACATGCTAAATTCACCCCTCCACTTT.